This section outlines one TCR beta chain sequence together with its context. Its antigen is as yet unknown. Profiling relied on immunoSEQ multiplex PCR, and the TCRdb table lists in-frame clones only, not all of them. This sample carries some 40,000 clones, over 80% of them seen once, and the ten largest clones take over 3%. The sample comes from a study of cytomegalovirus exposure and HLA in healthy donors. Across the whole study: It was reported in a later analysis that the same platform had been used for the roughly 130 validation repertoires as for the 550 to 750 first-cohort repertoires.

Study-wide results and limits: According to the study, about 180 TCR beta chains were cytomegalovirus-associated. Subsequent analysis showed first-cohort TCR clusters tending to co-occur in 120 validation repertoires.

Germline CDR1 is MNHNY and CDR2 is SVGAGI (reference sequence). J lost 2 bases, V lost 5 bases, and 5 bases had no gene match. The CDR3 consists of 14 residues. The rearrangement uses TRBV6-6 and TRBJ1-1; 7 bases map to TRBD1. This clonotype originated in a man between 18 and 35 years old in good health and CMV-seronegative. The specimen was PBMCs. The CDR3 protein is CASSPRQGNTEAFF. The CDR3 DNA sequence: TGTGCCAGCAGTCCTCGACAGGGAAACACTGAAGCTTTCTTT.